One sample yielded the 30 T cell receptor beta chains listed below, sequenced in a study of shared clonotypes between healthy human individuals. Measured with immunoSEQ multiplex PCR; TCRdb has only the in-frame clones, and not every one. The sample lists 450,000 to 500,000 clones, about 84% occurring once. The sequenced sample was PBMCs. These receptors originate from a woman between 40 and 55 years old in good health. Some clones in this sample may be carry-over from other donors' samples.

The CDR3 region has the DNA TGCGCCAGCAGCCAGGGGGTACAAGAGACCCAGTACTTC. Protein product: CASSQGVQETQYF. The rearrangement uses TRBV4-1 and TRBJ2-5; either TRBD1 or TRBD2 may fit D (5 bases each). The V and J ends lost 3 bases and 2 bases respectively, with 7 bases between them. The germline gives CDR1 MGHRA, CDR2 YSYEKL. The CDR3 consists of 13 residues.

The V call is TRBV7-9, the J call TRBJ1-3; D is possibly TRBD1 (6 bases). Trimming took off 2 bases at V and 4 bases at J, with 12 bases between the two ends. The CDR3 covers 15 residues. Germline V gene sequence: CDR1 SEHNR, CDR2 FQNEAQ (reference sequence). In DNA form, the CDR3 reads TGTGCCAGCAGCTTAATGGCAGGGGAAGGAAACACCATATATTTT. Translated: CASSLMAGEGNTIYF.

As to this clone: Distinct nucleotide sequences in the sample also encode this CDR3. This chain uses TRBV7-2 with TRBJ2-2; D possibly corresponds to TRBD2 (5 bases). This CDR3 comprises 15 residues. The germline gives CDR1 SGHTA, CDR2 FQGNSA. V gave up 4 bases and J gave up 0 bases, with 9 bases separating them. CDR3 residues: CASSSRTANTGELFF. The CDR3, as DNA: TGTGCCAGCAGCTCCCGGACTGCGAACACCGGGGAGCTGTTTTTT.

The V call is TRBV7-3, the J call TRBJ2-1, with D uncertain. Germline CDR1 and CDR2: SGHTA and FQGTGA. The V and J ends lost 0 bases and 8 bases respectively, with 8 bases between them. CDR3 length: 13 amino acids. CDR3 coding DNA: TGTGCCAGCAGCTTAACGTGGGGTGATGAGCAGTTCTTC. It is translated as CASSLTWGDEQFF.

A few counts support this clone. The chain joins TRBV10-3 to TRBJ2-3; D not resolved. Trimming removed 2 bases from V and 0 bases from J, with 6 bases in between. CDR1 ENHRY and CDR2 SYGVKD come from the germline V gene. The CDR3 runs to 14 residues. The DNA for the CDR3 is TGTGCCATCAGTGAGCGACACAGCACAGATACGCAGTATTTT. It is translated as CAISERHSTDTQYF.

This chain links TRBV7-6 with TRBJ2-1; tentative D call: TRBD1 (8 bases). The CDR3 runs 17 residues. CDR1 is SGHVS, CDR2 FNYEAQ, per germline. V was trimmed by 5 bases and J by 7 bases, leaving 24 bases between them. CDR3 sequence (DNA): TGTGCCAGCAGCCCCGGACAGGGAGGGGGTGTAGCAAATGAGCAGTTCTTC. Translated: CASSPGQGGGVANEQFF.

To note about this clone: A far larger clone lies a single base away; this is likely a read error. Other DNA sequences in the sample encode the same CDR3. V and J are TRBV5-6 and TRBJ2-7; 8 bases are a match to TRBD1. The CDR3 spans 14 residues. Per germline, CDR1 SGHDT and CDR2 YYEEEE. V dropped 3 bases and J dropped 5; count of bases not matched to a gene: 7. The CDR3 here is CASSSGTGRHEQYF. As DNA, the CDR3 is TGTGCCAGCAGCTCCGGGACAGGAAGGCACGAGCAGTACTTC.

This clone has just a few counts. The chain joins TRBV18 to TRBJ2-1, with TRBD2 matching over 8 bases. V trimming: 0 bases; J trimming: 3 bases; junction bases outside the gene matches: 4. The CDR3 contains 16 residues. Per germline, CDR1 KGHSH and CDR2 LQKENI. The CDR3 DNA follows: TGTGCCAGCTCACCACCAGCGACTAGCGTCTACAATGAGCAGTTCTTC. Protein sequence: CASSPPATSVYNEQFF. The full variable domain, with the rest looked up from reference TRBV18 and TRBJ2-1, is NAGVMQNPRHLVRRRGQEARLRCSPMKGHSHVYWYRQLPEEGLKFMVYLQKENIIDESGMPKERFSAEFPKEGPSILRIQQVVRGDSAAYFCASSPPATSVYNEQFFGPGTRLTVL.

The V call is TRBV28, the J call TRBJ1-1; TRBD1 agrees at 9 bases. The junction had 6 bases not matched to a gene; V was cut back by 5 bases and J by 2 bases. Germline V gives CDR1 MDHEN, CDR2 SYDVKM. The CDR3 covers 15 residues. The CDR3 is CASSTGQGDNTEAFF. The DNA of the CDR3 is TGTGCCAGCAGTACGGGACAGGGAGACAACACTGAAGCTTTCTTT.

The chain has TRBV6-5 and TRBJ1-3, with TRBD1 as a possible D gene (5 bases). CDR1 is MNHEY and CDR2 is SVGAGI in the germline V gene. This CDR3 is 12 amino acids long. V lost 5 bases, J lost 4 bases, and 6 bases lay in between. DNA of the CDR3: TGTGCCAGCAGTAACAGGGGAAACACCATATATTTT. Protein product: CASSNRGNTIYF.

The chain links TRBV5-1 to TRBJ2-2; 10 bases fit TRBD2. CDR3 length: 15 residues. Germline V gene sequence: CDR1 SGHRS, CDR2 YFSETQ. The ends lost 2 bases at V and 5 bases at J; junction bases unmatched: 3. For the CDR3, the DNA is TGCGCCAGCAGCTTAAGCGGGAGGGGGACCGGGGAGCTGTTTTTT. Translated, it gives CASSLSGRGTGELFF.

This CDR3 reads CSGTTGGDYGYTF. DNA of the CDR3: TGCAGCGGGACGACAGGGGGGGACTATGGCTACACCTTC. V gene TRBV29-1 combines with J gene TRBJ1-2, with 9 bases identical to TRBD1. CDR1 is SQVTM and CDR2 is ANQGSEA in the germline V gene. CDR3 size: 13 residues. J was trimmed by 3 bases and V by 7 bases; bases with no gene match: 6.

Remarks on this clone: A read error may explain this, as a much larger clone is one base away. The chain uses TRBV11-2 and TRBJ2-6; D unresolved. Trimming pared 5 bases from V and 7 bases from J, leaving 0 bases between. Germline V lookup: CDR1 SGHAT, CDR2 FQNNGV. The CDR3 runs to 10 residues. This chain's CDR3 is CASSANVLTF. The CDR3 bases are TGTGCCAGCAGCGCCAACGTCCTGACTTTC. Together with reference TRBV11-2 and TRBJ2-6, the CDR3 gives the full variable domain: EAGVAQSPRYKIIEKRQSVAFWCNPISGHATLYWYQQILGQGPKLLIQFQNNGVVDDSQLPKDRFSAERLKGVDSTLKIQPAKLEDSAVYLCASSANVLTFGAGSRLTVL.

The sample holds many counts of this clone. The same CDR3 also results from other DNA sequences found in this sample. V usage is TRBV29-1 and J usage is TRBJ2-3, with no clear D. V shed 3 bases and J shed 1 base, with 17 bases lying between them. Germline lookup yields CDR1 SQVTM and CDR2 ANQGSEA. There are 16 residues in the CDR3. CDR3 residues: CSVDSRNRGGTDTQYF. CDR3 bases: TGCAGCGTTGACTCCCGAAATCGAGGAGGCACAGATACGCAGTATTTT.

As for this clone: A far larger clone is one nucleotide away, so this likely arose from a read error. The chain employs TRBV7-9 and TRBJ2-1; 7 bases line up with TRBD1. CDR1 and CDR2 (germline): SEHNR, FQNEAQ (reference sequence). The CDR3 totals 14 residues. In nucleotides, the CDR3 is TGTGCCAGCGGCTTCCCCGGACAGGCAAATGAGCAGTTCTTC. It translates to CASGFPGQANEQFF.

This clone occurred many times. The same CDR3 arises from other DNA sequences in this sample as well. The chain has TRBV6-5 and TRBJ2-7; 12 positions match TRBD1. J lost 1 base, V lost 4 bases, and 5 bases had no gene match. Germline V lookup: CDR1 MNHEY, CDR2 SVGAGI. The CDR3 length is 16 residues. CDR3 protein: CASSSGTGGFSYEQYF. The CDR3 coding sequence is TGTGCCAGCAGTTCCGGGACAGGGGGCTTTTCCTACGAGCAGTACTTC.

The chain links TRBV7-9 to TRBJ2-4, with 9 bases lining up with TRBD2. J was trimmed by 3 bases and V by 6 bases; bases with no gene match: 9. The CDR3 totals 16 residues. Germline V lookup: CDR1 SEHNR, CDR2 FQNEAQ (reference sequence). This CDR3 is CASSYIAGVGKNIQYF. CDR3 nucleotide sequence: TGTGCCAGCAGTTACATAGCGGGAGTGGGCAAAAACATTCAGTACTTC.

The chain employs TRBV7-9 and TRBJ1-2, with D hard to call. Trimming removed 1 base from V and 7 bases from J, with 10 bases in between. The germline V gene has CDR1 SEHNR and CDR2 FQNEAQ (reference sequence). The CDR3 length is 13 residues. The DNA for the CDR3 is TGTGCCAGCAGCTTAGGCGGGAGCGGTGGCTACACCTTC. Translation: CASSLGGSGGYTF.

CDR3 sequence: CASSPSGAASITYEQYF. The CDR3 DNA reads as TGTGCCAGCTCTCCCTCGGGGGCAGCCTCGATAACCTACGAGCAGTACTTC. The V and J genes are TRBV18 and TRBJ2-7; D possibly matches TRBD1 or TRBD2 (6 bases each). This CDR3 spans 17 amino acids. Germline V lookup: CDR1 KGHSH, CDR2 LQKENI. With 6 bases removed from V and 2 bases from J, the gap between germline ends came to 23 bases.

V is TRBV30 and J is TRBJ1-1, with D perhaps matching TRBD1 (5 bases). Trimming removed 5 bases at V and 5 bases at J, with 15 bases between. The CDR3 runs to 13 residues. Germline loops: CDR1 GTSNPN, CDR2 SVGIG (reference sequence). DNA for the CDR3: TGTGCCTGGGAAGGGAATTGGGGGACTGAAGCTTTCTTT. This gives the protein CAWEGNWGTEAFF.

The CDR3 DNA reads TGTGCCAGCAGCTTTTTCCTGGACGGGCAGTTCTTC. Residues: CASSFFLDGQFF. The rearrangement joins TRBV7-9 to TRBJ2-1, with D hard to call. Germline CDR1 and CDR2: SEHNR and FQNEAQ (reference sequence). This CDR3 comprises 12 residues. The V and J ends lost 3 bases and 12 bases respectively, with 12 bases between them.

CDR3 residues: CASSLFSKDTGNEQFF. The CDR3 DNA is TGTGCCAGCAGCTTATTCTCGAAGGATACGGGCAATGAGCAGTTCTTC. This sequence joins TRBV11-1 and TRBJ2-1; D gene unclear. V was trimmed by 2 bases and J by 6 bases, leaving 17 bases between them. The CDR3 has 16 amino acids. The germline gives CDR1 SGHAT, CDR2 FQDESV (reference sequence).

Comments on this clone: A far larger clone is one base from this, pointing to a likely read error. For the CDR3, the DNA is TGCAGCGTTTGGAGTGGTGGGCACGAGCAGTACTTC. This encodes CSVWSGGHEQYF. This chain connects TRBV29-1 to TRBJ2-7; D is unclear. Germline-derived CDR1 and CDR2 are SQVTM and ANQGSEA. The germline V and J ends were trimmed by 5 bases and 5 bases, with 13 bases remaining between them. CDR3 length: 12 residues.

In regard to this clone: Only one base separates this from a far larger clonotype, so it likely reflects a read error. CDR3 coding DNA: TGCGCCAGCAGCGAAAGGATCCTGAACACTGAAGCTTTCTTT. Amino acid sequence: CASSERILNTEAFF. This chain links TRBV5-1 with TRBJ1-1, with D hard to call. The CDR3 sequence is 14 residues long. The V and J ends lost 4 bases and 0 bases respectively, with 10 bases between them. Germline CDR1 is SGHRS and CDR2 is YFSETQ.

As to this clone: A far larger clone is off by one base, so a read error is likely. This same CDR3 is encoded by further DNA sequences in the sample. J is TRBJ1-1 and V is TRBV5-1; D may be TRBD1 (6 bases). Trimming stripped 1 base from V and 4 bases from J, with 8 bases between. Germline V gene lookup returns CDR1 SGHRS and CDR2 YFSETQ. The CDR3 runs to 13 residues. The CDR3 here is CASSLRGCTEAFF. The CDR3 nucleotides are TGCGCCAGCAGCTTGAGGGGGTGCACTGAAGCTTTCTTT. Looking up the rest from reference TRBV5-1 and TRBJ1-1 gives the full variable domain: KAGVTQTPRYLIKTRGQQVTLSCSPISGHRSVSWYQQTPGQGLQFLFEYFSETQRNKGNFPGRFSGRQFSNSRSEMNVSTLELGDSALYLCASSLRGCTEAFFGQGTRLTVV.

The chain is built from TRBV29-1 and TRBJ1-2; TRBD1 aligns across 8 bases. The junction had 8 bases not matched to a gene; V was cut back by 6 bases and J by 8 bases. Looked up from germline, CDR1 is SQVTM and CDR2 is ANQGSEA. This CDR3 has 12 residues. DNA for the CDR3: TGCAGCGTCGACAGGGGCCGGGAAGGCTACACCTTC. Translated, it gives CSVDRGREGYTF. Variable domain in full (rest from reference TRBV29-1 and TRBJ1-2): SAVISQKPSRDICQRGTSLTIQCQVDSQVTMMFWYRQQPGQSLTLIATANQGSEATYESGFVIDKFPISRPNLTFSTLTVSNMSPEDSSIYLCSVDRGREGYTFGSGTRLTVV.

V gene TRBV5-4 combines with J gene TRBJ2-7; 10 bases align to TRBD1. The CDR3 sequence is 15 residues long. Trimming at V came to 0 bases and at J to 4 bases, leaving 4 bases not matched to a gene. Germline V lookup: CDR1 SGHNT, CDR2 YYREEE (reference sequence). Here the CDR3 DNA reads TGTGCCAGCAGCTTGGGGGGACAGGGGAGTTACGAGCAGTACTTC. It specifies CASSLGGQGSYEQYF.

This clone has a handful of counts. The chain employs TRBV9 and TRBJ1-3; 9 bases line up with TRBD1. The germline gives CDR1 SGDLS, CDR2 YYNGEE. There are 15 residues in the CDR3. After removal of 4 bases from V and 4 bases from J, the junction contained 6 bases not matched to a gene. DNA for the CDR3: TGTGCCAGCAGCAAGAGGACAGGGGACGGAAACACCATATATTTT. Its protein is CASSKRTGDGNTIYF.

The chain employs TRBV7-2 and TRBJ2-1, with TRBD2 matching 12 bases. The V gene end was trimmed by 5 bases and the J gene end by 10 bases; junction bases not matched to a gene: 12. The CDR3 totals 16 residues. The germline CDR1 and CDR2 sequences are SGHTA and FQGNSA. Here the CDR3 reads CASSIRTSGANVEQFF. The CDR3 DNA is TGTGCCAGCAGCATACGGACTAGCGGGGCCAATGTCGAGCAGTTCTTC.

The rearrangement uses TRBV5-1 and TRBJ2-2; 7 bases align to TRBD1. Losses at the gene ends were 2 bases for V and 5 bases for J; bases not matched to a gene: 9. Per the germline V gene, CDR1 is SGHRS and CDR2 is YFSETQ. The length of the CDR3 is 16 residues. The CDR3 DNA is TGCGCCAGCAGCTTCTTTCGACAGGGTGGGACCGGGGAGCTGTTTTTT. Residues: CASSFFRQGGTGELFF.